The sequence of this T cell receptor (beta chain) was determined in a study of blood T cell repertoires in COVID-19. Across the whole study: Acute and convalescent COVID-19 samples came from the United States, Italy and Spain. The analysed material was cDNA or gDNA that came from T cells, B-cell-depleted T cells, or PBMCs.

Original handling: Estimated nucleated cell counts came from reference gene primer amplification. Assay: immunoSEQ multiplex PCR; the TCRdb copy retains only in-frame clones and omits some. V, J and clone size are those of that table, while D and trimming were read from the DNA. The sample records about 240,000 clones, about 85% being singletons. The germline V gene has CDR1 LNHDA and CDR2 SQIVND (reference sequence). V gave up 5 bases and J gave up 6 bases; unmatched junction bases: 8. The CDR3 consists of 15 residues. This chain links TRBV19 with TRBJ2-7; 12 bases are shared with TRBD2. Sequenced input: peripheral blood. The receptor comes from a woman aged 60-75 years with active or convalescent COVID-19. CDR3 nucleotides: TGTGCCAGTAGTCCATCTAGCGGGAGGGCGGGCGAGCAGTACTTC. This codes for CASSPSSGRAGEQYF.